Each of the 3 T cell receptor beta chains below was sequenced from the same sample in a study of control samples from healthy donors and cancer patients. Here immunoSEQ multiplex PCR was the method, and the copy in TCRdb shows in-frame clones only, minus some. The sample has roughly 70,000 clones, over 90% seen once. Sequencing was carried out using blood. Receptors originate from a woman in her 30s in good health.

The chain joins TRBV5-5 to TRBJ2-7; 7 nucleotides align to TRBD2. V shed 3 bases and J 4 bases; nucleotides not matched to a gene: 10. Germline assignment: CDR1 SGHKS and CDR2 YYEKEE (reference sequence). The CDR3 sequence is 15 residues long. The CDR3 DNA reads TGTGCCAGCAGCTCCCCGGGGGGTACAAATTACGAGCAGTACTTC. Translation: CASSSPGGTNYEQYF.

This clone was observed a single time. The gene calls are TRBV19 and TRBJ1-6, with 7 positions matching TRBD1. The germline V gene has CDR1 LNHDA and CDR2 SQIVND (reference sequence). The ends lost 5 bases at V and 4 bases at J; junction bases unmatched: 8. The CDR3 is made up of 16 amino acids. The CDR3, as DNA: TGTGCCAGTAGTGTCACAGGGGTGTCTTATAATTCACCCCTCCACTTT. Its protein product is CASSVTGVSYNSPLHF.

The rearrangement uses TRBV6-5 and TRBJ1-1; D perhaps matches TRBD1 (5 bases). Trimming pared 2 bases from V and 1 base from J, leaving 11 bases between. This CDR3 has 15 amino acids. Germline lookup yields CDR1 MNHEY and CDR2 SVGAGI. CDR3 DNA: TGTGCCAGCAGTTACGACAGCTATTGGAACACTGAAGCTTTCTTT. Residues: CASSYDSYWNTEAFF.